Listed here is a single TCR beta chain. Its antigen is as yet unknown. The sample comes from a study of cytomegalovirus exposure and HLA in healthy donors. The PCR contained 60 Vbeta and 13 Jbeta primers. Here immunoSEQ multiplex PCR was the method, and the copy in TCRdb shows in-frame clones only, minus some. The sample has 120,000 to 150,000 clones, roughly four fifths seen once. J lost 7 bases, V lost 5 bases, and 16 bases had no gene match. Germline V lookup: CDR1 SGHRS, CDR2 YFSETQ. This CDR3 is 17 amino acids long. Findings and limits, study-wide: Segments of the TCR beta V type were, in most cases, productive about 87% or about 30% of the time in an earlier analysis. In a later analysis, HLA-associated TCR beta chains were more clonally expanded than equally common others. One variant, a missense change in DCLRE1C, was linked in a later analysis to TCR beta V- and J-gene trimming.

The TCR sequence derives from a man between 18 and 29 years old in good health and CMV-seropositive. The chain carries TRBV5-1 and TRBJ2-7; 12 nucleotides align to TRBD2. The specimen sequenced was PBMCs. The CDR3 region has the DNA TGCGCCAGCAGTCTCCGACTAGCGGGAGATTCGGCTCGGGAGCAGTACTTC. This translates into CASSLRLAGDSAREQYF.